Here is one T cell receptor beta chain with its context. Germline V gives CDR1 MNHNS, CDR2 SASEGT. The CDR3 length is 12 residues. V was shortened by 2 bases and J by 8 bases, with 6 bases between the two germline ends. Per the original data handling: Estimation of nucleated cell counts was performed using reference gene primer amplification. Profiled with immunoSEQ multiplex PCR; TCRdb holds only in-frame clones, not every one. The DNA gave D and trimming, while V, J and clone size come from that table. The sample lists tens of thousands of clones; around nine tenths were seen once. The data stem from a study of blood T cell repertoires in COVID-19. On the study more broadly: There were acute and convalescent COVID-19 samples, and they came from the United States, Italy and Spain. In each case, the material was cDNA or gDNA derived from T cells, B-cell-depleted T cells, or PBMCs.

The material sequenced was peripheral blood. The genes are TRBV6-1 and TRBJ2-2, with D possibly TRBD1 on 5 matching bases. The TCR comes from a man between 60 and 75 years old with active COVID-19. The CDR3 loop is CASSERGGELFF. Written as DNA, the CDR3 is TGTGCCAGCAGTGAAAGGGGAGGGGAGCTGTTTTTT.